This T cell receptor beta chain was documented in a study of shared clonotypes between healthy human individuals. Clones were read by immunoSEQ multiplex PCR, and TCRdb kept only the in-frame ones, dropping some. The sample lists about 820,000 clones; nearly 95% were seen once. V lost 1 base, J lost 7 bases, and 8 bases lay in between. Germline V gene lookup returns CDR1 SEHNR and CDR2 FQNEAQ (reference sequence). The CDR3 totals 13 residues. Naive CD8 populations comprised CD45RO-negative cells positively selected for CCR7, excluding terminally differentiated effector memory CD45RA+ cells. The chain has TRBV7-9 and TRBJ2-1; no firm D call. The sample was naive CD8+ T cells sorted from blood. The receptor was isolated from a man younger than 40 in good health. This chain's CDR3 is CASSLERHNEQFF. For the CDR3, the DNA is TGTGCCAGCAGCTTAGAGAGACATAATGAGCAGTTCTTC.